This entry describes one T cell receptor (beta chain). Its antigen is not identified. One junction end disagrees with the germline gene, perhaps due to a read error. The sample belongs to a study of regulatory T cells in long-lasting Graves disease. Time point given: newly diagnosed GD, antithyroid drugs for less than 3 months. RNA isolated from PBMCs was used to make the TCR library. The CDR3 runs 13 residues. CDR1 is SGHRS, CDR2 YFSETQ, per germline. Study findings and constraints: Favoring TRBV28, TRBJ1-2 and TRBJ2-5 was a feature seen in persistent disease.

In building TCR beta libraries, iRepertoire HTBI primers were used together with Arm-PCR of CDR3 regions. TCRdb independently ran MiXCR on the multiplex PCR reads; one entry per CDR3 protein. The sample yields roughly 380,000 distinct CDR3 sequences, about a sixth seen once. This same sample was also part of a study on T cells in Graves' hyperthyroidism and ophthalmopathy. That source notes: Among clonotypes expanded in thyroid above 0.001, most were also found in blood.

V usage is TRBV5-1 and J usage is TRBJ2-1; 10 bases map to TRBD2. The starting material was peripheral blood mononuclear cells (PBMCs), obtained at new diagnosis, from a patient treated with antithyroid drugs. This clonotype originated in a middle-aged man with Graves disease. The CDR3 region is CASSSSGGDEQFF. The CDR3 DNA sequence: TGTGCCAGCAGCTCGAGCGGGGGGGATGAGCAGTTCTTC.